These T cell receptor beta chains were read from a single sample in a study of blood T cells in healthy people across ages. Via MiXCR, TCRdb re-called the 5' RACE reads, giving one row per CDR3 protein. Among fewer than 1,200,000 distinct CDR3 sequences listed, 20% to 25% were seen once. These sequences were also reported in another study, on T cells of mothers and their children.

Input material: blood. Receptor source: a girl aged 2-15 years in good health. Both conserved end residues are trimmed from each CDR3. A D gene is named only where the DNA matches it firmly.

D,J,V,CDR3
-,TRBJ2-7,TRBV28,ASSLPGPTYEQY
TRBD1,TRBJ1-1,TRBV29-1,SVVRQGSTEAF
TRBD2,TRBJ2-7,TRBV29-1,SVYNSAGGSPYEQY
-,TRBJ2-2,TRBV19,ASSEKKNTGELF
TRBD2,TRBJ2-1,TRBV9,ASSERGLANNEQF
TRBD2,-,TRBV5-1,ASLQAGGNEQF
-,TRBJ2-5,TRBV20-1,SASRRRGETQY
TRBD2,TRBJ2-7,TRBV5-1,ASTTSGVSYEQY
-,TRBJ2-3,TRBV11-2,ASSFDTGFGADTQY
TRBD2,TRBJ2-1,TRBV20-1,SAGLAGRNEQF
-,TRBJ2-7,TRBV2,ASSEQPTVSYEQY
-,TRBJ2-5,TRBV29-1,SVKDRADGETQY
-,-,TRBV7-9,ASSPGVGEQY
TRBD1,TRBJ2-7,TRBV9,ASSGTGAFLYEQY
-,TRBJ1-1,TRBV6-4,ASSDSRADTEAF
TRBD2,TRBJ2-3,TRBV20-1,SASSPKPLGLAGVLDTQY
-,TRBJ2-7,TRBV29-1,SALKGEGGYEQY
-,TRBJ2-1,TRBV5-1,ASSLGGISWGVNEQF
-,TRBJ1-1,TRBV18,ASSRTKQGQTEAF
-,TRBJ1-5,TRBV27,ASSLKRGSNQPQH
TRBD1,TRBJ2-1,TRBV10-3,AISEDRDYNEQF
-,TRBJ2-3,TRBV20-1,SAKRTGDTQY
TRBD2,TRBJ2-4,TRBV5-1,ASSEALAGDAKNIQY
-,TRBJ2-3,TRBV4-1,ASSQNDLGGIGADTQY
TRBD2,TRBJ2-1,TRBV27,ASSSLAGVGNEQF
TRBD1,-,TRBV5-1,ASSKGDSTYEQY
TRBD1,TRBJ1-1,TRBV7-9,ASSLETGMSTEAF
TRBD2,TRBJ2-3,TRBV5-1,ASSLYPGLAGAVADTQY
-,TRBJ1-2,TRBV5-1,ASSLAGQTGYGYT
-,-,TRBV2,ASSTYTGNEQF
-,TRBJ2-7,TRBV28,ASSFKGLSYEQY
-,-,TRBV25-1,ASSSPPAPQY
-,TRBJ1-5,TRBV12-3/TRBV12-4,ASSLAYGDNQPQH
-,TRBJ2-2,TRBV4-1,ASSQERGGELF
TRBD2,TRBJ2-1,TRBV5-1,ASEAGALNRYNGQF
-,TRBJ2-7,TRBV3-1,ASSLFPGSSYEQY
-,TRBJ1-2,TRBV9,ASSEVAANYGYT
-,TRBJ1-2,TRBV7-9,ASSLTTASGVDSYGYT
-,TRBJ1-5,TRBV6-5,ASSYSKDRPPQH
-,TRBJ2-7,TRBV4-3,ASSSWETGDYEQY
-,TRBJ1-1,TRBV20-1,SASPPENTEAF
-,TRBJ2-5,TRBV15,ATSPTGETQY
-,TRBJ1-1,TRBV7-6,ASSGEDTEAF
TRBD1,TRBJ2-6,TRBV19,ASLTGGLAGANVLT
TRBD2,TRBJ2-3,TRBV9,ASSGLAERRHGTDTQY
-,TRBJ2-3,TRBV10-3,AISESKKALDTQY
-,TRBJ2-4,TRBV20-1,SAREVAKNIQY
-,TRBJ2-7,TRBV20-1,SARRADTNYEQY
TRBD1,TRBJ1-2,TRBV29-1,SVQGVYQARYT
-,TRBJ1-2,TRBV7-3,ASSPTGPSDLFRNYGYT